This T cell receptor (beta chain) is from a study of human T cells and chemical hapten exposure. Study in general: The upper back received 0.01% DPC by patch testing, with results read at 6 days.

The germline V and J ends were trimmed by 6 bases and 9 bases, with 15 bases remaining between them. The germline gives CDR1 DFQATT, CDR2 SNEGSKA (reference sequence). CDR3 length equals 13 residues. Each cDNA molecule in the library carried unique molecular identifiers. As handled by the study authors: The median was around 89,000 TCRs per sample, ranging about 20,000 to 690,600. One entry per CDR3 protein results from TCRdb running MiXCR on the RACE reads. The V and J calls were not made by the authors but by TCRdb's processing. The sample holds about 92,000 distinct CDR3 sequences, approximately 9.9% seen once. This sample's time point: pre-sensitization, week 0. Stated treatment: therapeutic diphenylcyclopropenone sensitization with weekly scalp DPC. Suited to DPC and affected by alopecia, the donors ranged from 18 to 70 years old.

The source was whole blood, collected in connection with sensitization to the hapten diphenylcyclopropenone (DPC). The rearrangement uses TRBV20-1 and TRBJ1-6; a possible D gene is TRBD1 (5 bases). This receptor was obtained from a woman between 40 and 50 years old with alopecia areata. Some clones in this sample may be carry-over from other donors' samples. For the CDR3, the DNA is TGCAGTGCCGCTGGGCAGGGATCTTCACCCCTCCACTTT. Translated, it gives CSAAGQGSSPLHF.